The 3 T cell receptor beta chains reported below all come from one sample, sequenced in a study of blood T cell repertoires in COVID-19. Sequencing was performed with immunoSEQ multiplex PCR; in TCRdb, only in-frame clones are kept and a portion is missing. The table shows approximately 200,000 clones, with roughly nine tenths occurring only once. The sample consisted of peripheral blood. Receptors were obtained from a man in his 70s with acute or convalescent COVID-19.

This clone was detected once. The chain has TRBV6-4 and TRBJ2-1, with D possibly matching TRBD2 (6 bases). V lost 4 bases, J lost 7 bases, and 11 bases lay in between. This CDR3 spans 13 amino acids. Germline values: CDR1 MRHNA, CDR2 SNTAGT. The CDR3 DNA reads as TGTGCCAGCAGTGGGTCCGCGGGGAATGAGCAGTTCTTC. Protein: CASSGSAGNEQFF.

The chain is built from TRBV20-1 and TRBJ1-5; D is possibly TRBD1 (5 bases). Germline loops: CDR1 DFQATT, CDR2 SNEGSKA (reference sequence). The CDR3 runs 11 residues. V lost 5 bases, J lost 10 bases, and 12 bases lay in between. This chain's CDR3 is CSASRGGPQHF. The CDR3 DNA reads TGCAGTGCTTCCCGGGGGGGACCCCAGCATTTT.

This chain connects TRBV6-5 to TRBJ1-2; a possible D gene is TRBD1 (6 bases). The CDR3 is 13 amino acids. V was clipped by 6 bases and J by 2 bases, with 10 bases between them. CDR1 MNHEY and CDR2 SVGAGI come from the germline V gene. The CDR3 protein is CASRNQGNYGYTF. CDR3 DNA sequence: TGTGCCAGCAGGAATCAGGGGAACTATGGCTACACCTTC.